This TCR beta chain was identified during a study of tumor and adjacent non-tumor tissue in lung cancer. Study in general: There were around 11 adenocarcinoma, a couple of squamous cell carcinoma and 1 small cell lung cancer cases. Patients were aged roughly 31 to 76, approximately 11 men and about five women, stage I to III.

This clonotype was found many times. Its antigen is unidentified. Study results and caveats: Tumor repertoires had a smaller top 100 clone share than normal lung. TCR diversity was significantly greater in tumor than normal lung tissue.

The CDR3 length is 15 residues. The V end was cut by 3 bases, the J end by 7 bases, with 18 bases between. Germline loops: CDR1 MNHNS, CDR2 SASEGT. This sample's RNA came from whole unsorted tissue. The library came from three nested PCR rounds adapted from ARM-PCR protocols. TCRdb analysed the multiplex PCR reads with MiXCR anew, one entry per CDR3 protein. The table includes roughly 150,000 distinct CDR3 sequences, 66% detected once. This chain links TRBV6-1 with TRBJ1-2; tentative D call: TRBD1 (6 bases). What was sequenced was lung tumor tissue. The clonotype originates from a man aged 55-75 years with small cell lung cancer. This CDR3 is CASSDVSQGKRGYTF. CDR3 coding DNA: TGTGCCAGCAGTGACGTCAGTCAGGGGAAACGTGGCTACACCTTC.